Below are 26 T cell receptor beta chains sequenced from a single sample in a study of blood T cell repertoires in COVID-19. Assay: immunoSEQ multiplex PCR; the TCRdb copy retains only in-frame clones and omits some. The table has tens of thousands of clones, over 65% seen once. Sequencing input: peripheral blood. The receptors come from a man between 65 and 85 years old with COVID-19, enrolled during active disease.

The chain couples TRBV9 to TRBJ2-3, with a possible D match to TRBD2 (6 bases). Germline lookup yields CDR1 SGDLS and CDR2 YYNGEE. V was shortened by 4 bases and J by 1 base, with 19 bases between the two germline ends. CDR3 length: 17 amino acids. The CDR3 reads CASSSLGGGRGTDTQYF. DNA of the CDR3: TGTGCCAGCAGCTCACTAGGTGGGGGGAGAGGCACAGATACGCAGTATTTT.

This clone occurred many times. The chain has TRBV11-1 and TRBJ2-7; 11 bases match TRBD2. Germline V gene sequence: CDR1 SGHAT, CDR2 FQDESV (reference sequence). V lost 4 bases and J lost 3; bases outside the gene matches: 2. This CDR3 region has 14 residues. CDR3 in DNA: TGTGCCAGCAGCTGGACTAGCGGGTTCTACGAGCAGTACTTC. Protein product: CASSWTSGFYEQYF.

This clone has a handful of counts. The rearrangement uses TRBV2 and TRBJ1-1; tentative D call: TRBD1 (6 bases). The CDR3 consists of 13 residues. Trimming shortened V by 8 bases and J by 4 bases, and 14 bases separated the two germline ends. Germline lookup yields CDR1 SNHLY and CDR2 FYNNEI. As DNA, the CDR3 is TGTGCCAGCGTTCGAACAGGGTTCACTGAAGCTTTCTTT. Its protein product is CASVRTGFTEAFF.

A single count supports this clone. The rearrangement links TRBV6-5 to TRBJ2-3; the D gene is possibly TRBD1 (6 bases). Germline V gene data show CDR1 as MNHEY and CDR2 as SVGAGI. Trimming took 6 bases from V and 4 from J, leaving 8 bases between them. The CDR3 contains 12 residues. The CDR3 sequence is CASRGAPDTQYF. CDR3 DNA: TGTGCCAGCAGGGGGGCCCCAGATACGCAGTATTTT.

The CDR3 reads CASSSTSGLETQYF. DNA for the CDR3: TGTGCCAGCAGTTCCACCTCAGGGTTAGAGACCCAGTACTTC. The rearrangement joins TRBV28 to TRBJ2-5; D might be TRBD1 (5 bases). Germline CDR1 is MDHEN and CDR2 is SYDVKM. V dropped 4 bases and J dropped 4 bases, with 13 bases sitting between them. CDR3 size: 14 residues.

This clone was counted ten times or more. CDR3 region: CASSEVRGSRREQYF. DNA of the CDR3: TGTGCCAGCAGTGAAGTCAGAGGGAGTCGTCGCGAGCAGTACTTC. The chain links TRBV2 to TRBJ2-7, with D possibly TRBD2 on 5 matching bases. Germline CDR1 reads SNHLY; CDR2 reads FYNNEI. This CDR3 contains 15 residues. The V end lost 1 base, the J end lost 6 bases, and 16 bases lay between the germline ends.

V and J are TRBV9 and TRBJ2-7; D is uncertain. V dropped 0 bases and J dropped 0 bases, with 4 bases sitting between them. Germline V gene lookup returns CDR1 SGDLS and CDR2 YYNGEE. The CDR3 covers 13 residues. The CDR3 spells CASSVGSSYEQYF. CDR3 nucleotide sequence: TGTGCCAGCAGCGTAGGGAGCTCCTACGAGCAGTACTTC.

The chain recombines TRBV6-5 with TRBJ2-7; D is perhaps TRBD1 (7 bases). V was trimmed by 0 bases and J by 1 base, leaving 13 bases between them. This CDR3 is built from 16 residues. Germline V gives CDR1 MNHEY, CDR2 SVGAGI. CDR3 sequence: CASSYSWRGQSYEQYF. The CDR3 DNA follows: TGTGCCAGCAGTTACTCGTGGAGGGGGCAATCCTACGAGCAGTACTTC.

The V gene is TRBV28, the J gene TRBJ2-7; 9 bases are a match to TRBD1. This CDR3 is built from 15 residues. Germline values: CDR1 MDHEN, CDR2 SYDVKM. Unmatched junction bases numbered 6, after V lost 2 bases and J lost 4 bases. CDR3 bases: TGTGCCAGCAGTTTAGGGACAGGGAATTTGTACGAGCAGTACTTC. Encoded protein: CASSLGTGNLYEQYF.

This clone was found many times. The genes are TRBV7-2 and TRBJ1-1; 9 bases match TRBD1. In germline, CDR1 is SGHTA, CDR2 FQGNSA. The CDR3 consists of 16 residues. J gave up 1 base and V 3 bases, and 6 bases lay outside the gene matches. CDR3 sequence (DNA): TGTGCCAGCAGCTTTTGGGACAGGGTGGGGAACACTGAAGCTTTCTTT. Protein: CASSFWDRVGNTEAFF. Using reference TRBV7-2 and TRBJ1-1 for the parts outside the CDR3, the full variable domain is GAGVSQSPSNKVTEKGKDVELRCDPISGHTALYWYRQSLGQGLEFLIYFQGNSAPDKSGLPSDRFSAERTGGSVSTLTIQRTQQEDSAVYLCASSFWDRVGNTEAFFGQGTRLTVV.

In its sample, this clone was seen a few times. The rearrangement uses TRBV7-6 and TRBJ2-1, with 10 bases aligning to TRBD2. The germline gives CDR1 SGHVS, CDR2 FNYEAQ. The length of the CDR3 is 16 residues. With V trimmed by 0 bases and J by 3 bases, 2 bases remained unmatched. CDR3 DNA: TGTGCCAGCAGCTTAGCTCCTAGCGGGAGCTACAATGAGCAGTTCTTC. Amino acid sequence: CASSLAPSGSYNEQFF. Together with reference TRBV7-6 and TRBJ2-1, the CDR3 gives the full variable domain: GAGVSQSPRYKVTKRGQDVALRCDPISGHVSLYWYRQALGQGPEFLTYFNYEAQQDKSGLPNDRFSAERPEGSISTLTIQRTEQRDSAMYRCASSLAPSGSYNEQFFGPGTRLTVL.

The chain is built from TRBV6-2 or TRBV6-3 and TRBJ1-6, with a weak D call TRBD1 (5 bases). V lost 5 bases to trimming and J lost 7 bases, with 12 bases between them. The germline CDR1 and CDR2 sequences are MNHEY and SVGEGT. The CDR3 length is 14 residues. The CDR3 DNA follows: TGTGCCAGCAGTCTCGGACAACTGAATTCACCCCTCCACTTT. Its protein is CASSLGQLNSPLHF.

This clone has only a few counts. V gene TRBV6-5 combines with J gene TRBJ2-1; TRBD2 is a possible D gene (7 bases). V lost 5 bases, J lost 0 bases, and 11 bases lay in between. Germline CDR1 MNHEY, CDR2 SVGAGI. This CDR3 has 15 amino acids. CDR3 in DNA: TGTGCCAGCAGTCGGGCGGGGGCCTCCTACAATGAGCAGTTCTTC. As protein: CASSRAGASYNEQFF.

The chain couples TRBV3-1 (or the pseudogene TRBV3-2) to TRBJ2-1; 11 bases match TRBD2. The CDR3 covers 16 residues. V shed 0 bases, J shed 4 bases, and the junction held 2 bases outside the gene matches. Germline V gene data show CDR1 as LGHDT and CDR2 as YNNKEL (reference sequence). The CDR3 sequence is CASSQDPSGRYNEQFF. In nucleotides, the CDR3 is TGTGCCAGCAGCCAAGACCCTAGCGGGAGGTACAATGAGCAGTTCTTC.

The chain combines TRBV18 with TRBJ1-2; TRBD1 matches at 7 bases. This CDR3 has 15 residues. CDR1 and CDR2 from the germline V gene are KGHSH and LQKENI. Germline trimming cut 3 bases from V and 1 base from J; bases unmatched to any gene: 5. In nucleotides, the CDR3 is TGTGCCAGCTCACCTACGGGACAGCTTAACTATGGCTACACCTTC. Translating gives CASSPTGQLNYGYTF. The entire variable domain, with the rest obtained from reference TRBV18 and TRBJ1-2, is as follows: NAGVMQNPRHLVRRRGQEARLRCSPMKGHSHVYWYRQLPEEGLKFMVYLQKENIIDESGMPKERFSAEFPKEGPSILRIQQVVRGDSAAYFCASSPTGQLNYGYTFGSGTRLTVV.

The chain is built from TRBV7-8 and TRBJ2-2; TRBD2 matches at 8 bases. CDR3 size: 17 residues. Germline V gene lookup returns CDR1 SGHVS and CDR2 FQNEAQ. Germline trimming cut 5 bases from V and 1 base from J; bases unmatched to any gene: 9. The CDR3 DNA sequence: TGTGCCAGCAGCGGGAGTCTAGCGGGCGAGAACACCGGGGAGCTGTTTTTT. As protein: CASSGSLAGENTGELFF.

The gene calls are TRBV3-1 (or the pseudogene TRBV3-2) and TRBJ2-1; 9 bases align to TRBD2. Trimming took 6 bases from V and 9 from J; bases not matched to a gene: 27. Germline V gene data show CDR1 as LGHDT and CDR2 as YNNKEL (reference sequence). CDR3 length equals 20 residues. CDR3 in DNA: TGTGCCAGCAGACAGGGTGTAAGTGGGGCTAGCGGGAAAGTCTTCGGTGAGCAGTTCTTC. Protein product: CASRQGVSGASGKVFGEQFF.

This chain uses TRBV5-1 with TRBJ1-1; 7 nucleotides agree with TRBD1. This CDR3 has 14 residues. J was trimmed by 2 bases and V by 3 bases; bases with no gene match: 4. Germline CDR1 SGHRS, CDR2 YFSETQ. The CDR3 DNA is TGCGCCAGCAGCTCGGGACAGTCAAACACTGAAGCTTTCTTT. Its translation: CASSSGQSNTEAFF. Based on the CDR3 plus reference TRBV5-1 and TRBJ1-1, the full variable domain is KAGVTQTPRYLIKTRGQQVTLSCSPISGHRSVSWYQQTPGQGLQFLFEYFSETQRNKGNFPGRFSGRQFSNSRSEMNVSTLELGDSALYLCASSSGQSNTEAFFGQGTRLTVV.

The V and J genes are TRBV19 and TRBJ1-2; a possible D gene is TRBD1 (5 bases). The CDR3 runs 12 residues. V was clipped by 5 bases and J by 6 bases, with 10 bases between them. Germline CDR1 reads LNHDA; CDR2 reads SQIVND (reference sequence). The CDR3 loop is CASSLTANGYTF. DNA of the CDR3: TGTGCCAGTAGTTTGACAGCCAATGGCTACACCTTC.

This sequence joins TRBV4-3 and TRBJ2-3, with unresolved D. Germline loops: CDR1 LGHNA, CDR2 YSLEER. Trimming pared 0 bases from V and 6 bases from J, leaving 7 bases between. CDR3 length: 13 residues. The CDR3 nucleotides are TGCGCCAGCAGCCAAGATATAGAGGATACGCAGTATTTT. It specifies CASSQDIEDTQYF.

The rearrangement links TRBV19 to TRBJ1-5, with D possibly being TRBD1 (6 bases). The germline V gene encodes CDR1 LNHDA and CDR2 SQIVND (reference sequence). The CDR3 loop spans 15 amino acids. Trimming cost V 7 bases and J 1 base, with 14 bases left between them. The CDR3 is CASNTGSGSNQPQHF. In nucleotides, the CDR3 is TGTGCCAGTAATACAGGGAGTGGGAGCAATCAGCCCCAGCATTTT.

This clone was seen more than once but under ten times. This chain joins TRBV19 and TRBJ2-2; 10 nucleotides line up with TRBD2. Looked up from germline, CDR1 is LNHDA and CDR2 is SQIVND (reference sequence). This CDR3 is 13 amino acids long. After removal of 7 bases from V and 10 bases from J, the junction contained 6 bases not matched to a gene. The CDR3 loop is CASTGLAASELFF. CDR3 coding DNA: TGTGCCAGTACCGGACTAGCGGCCTCGGAGCTGTTTTTT.

This chain joins TRBV28 and TRBJ2-3; the D gene is possibly TRBD1 (5 bases). CDR1 and CDR2 from the germline V gene are MDHEN and SYDVKM. Trimming left V 2 bases short and J 2 bases short, with 8 bases between. The CDR3 is made up of 14 amino acids. The CDR3: CASSLKGPTDTQYF. The DNA of the CDR3 is TGTGCCAGCAGTTTAAAGGGGCCCACAGATACGCAGTATTTT.

The chain employs TRBV7-8 and TRBJ1-1, with D unresolved. The CDR3 runs 15 residues. Trimming removed 1 base at V and 0 bases at J, with 9 bases between. Germline values: CDR1 SGHVS, CDR2 FQNEAQ. The CDR3 reads CASSLVEGVNTEAFF. CDR3 sequence (DNA): TGTGCCAGCAGCTTAGTGGAGGGAGTGAACACTGAAGCTTTCTTT.

The CDR3 DNA reads as TGTGCCAGCAGCCGACAGGGCTCTGGAAACACCATATATTTT. Amino acid sequence: CASSRQGSGNTIYF. The chain employs TRBV2 and TRBJ1-3; 7 bases match TRBD1. This CDR3 has 14 amino acids. Germline-derived CDR1 and CDR2 are SNHLY and FYNNEI. V lost 6 bases, J lost 0 bases, and 2 bases stayed unmatched.

The V call is TRBV18, the J call TRBJ1-1; 9 bases are a match to TRBD1. This CDR3 spans 12 amino acids. V shed 4 bases, J shed 10 bases, and the junction held 4 bases outside the gene matches. In germline, CDR1 is KGHSH, CDR2 LQKENI. The DNA of the CDR3 is TGTGCCAGCTCACTACAGGGGGCCCGAGCTTTCTTT. Translated: CASSLQGARAFF.